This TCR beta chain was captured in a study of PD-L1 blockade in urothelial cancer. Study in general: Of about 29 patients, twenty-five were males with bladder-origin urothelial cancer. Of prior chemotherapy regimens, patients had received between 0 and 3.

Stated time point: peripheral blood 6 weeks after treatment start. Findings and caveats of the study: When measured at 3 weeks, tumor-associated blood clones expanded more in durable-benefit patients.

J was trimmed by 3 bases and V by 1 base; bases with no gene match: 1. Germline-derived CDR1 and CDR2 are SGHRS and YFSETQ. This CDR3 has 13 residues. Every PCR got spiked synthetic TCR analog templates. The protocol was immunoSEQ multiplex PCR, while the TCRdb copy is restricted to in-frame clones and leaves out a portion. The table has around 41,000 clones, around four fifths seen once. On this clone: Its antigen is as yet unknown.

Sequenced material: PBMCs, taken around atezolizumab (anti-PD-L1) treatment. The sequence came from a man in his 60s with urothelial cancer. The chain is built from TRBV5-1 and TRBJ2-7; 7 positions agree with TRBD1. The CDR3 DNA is TGCGCCAGCAGCTTGCAGGGGGTCTACGAGCAGTACTTC. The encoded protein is CASSLQGVYEQYF.